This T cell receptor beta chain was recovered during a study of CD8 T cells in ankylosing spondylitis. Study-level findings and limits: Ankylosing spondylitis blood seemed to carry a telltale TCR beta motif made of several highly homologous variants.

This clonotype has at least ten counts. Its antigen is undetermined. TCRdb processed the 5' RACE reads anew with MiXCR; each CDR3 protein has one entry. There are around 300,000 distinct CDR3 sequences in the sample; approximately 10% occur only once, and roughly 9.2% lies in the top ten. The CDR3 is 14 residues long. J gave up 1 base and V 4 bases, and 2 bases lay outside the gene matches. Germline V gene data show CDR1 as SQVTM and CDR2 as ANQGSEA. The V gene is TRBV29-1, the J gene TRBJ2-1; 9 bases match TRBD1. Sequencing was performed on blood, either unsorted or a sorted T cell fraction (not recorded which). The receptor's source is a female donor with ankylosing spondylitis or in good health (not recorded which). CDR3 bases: TGCAGCGTTGTGGGACAGGGATCCTACAATGAGCAGTTCTTC. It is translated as CSVVGQGSYNEQFF.